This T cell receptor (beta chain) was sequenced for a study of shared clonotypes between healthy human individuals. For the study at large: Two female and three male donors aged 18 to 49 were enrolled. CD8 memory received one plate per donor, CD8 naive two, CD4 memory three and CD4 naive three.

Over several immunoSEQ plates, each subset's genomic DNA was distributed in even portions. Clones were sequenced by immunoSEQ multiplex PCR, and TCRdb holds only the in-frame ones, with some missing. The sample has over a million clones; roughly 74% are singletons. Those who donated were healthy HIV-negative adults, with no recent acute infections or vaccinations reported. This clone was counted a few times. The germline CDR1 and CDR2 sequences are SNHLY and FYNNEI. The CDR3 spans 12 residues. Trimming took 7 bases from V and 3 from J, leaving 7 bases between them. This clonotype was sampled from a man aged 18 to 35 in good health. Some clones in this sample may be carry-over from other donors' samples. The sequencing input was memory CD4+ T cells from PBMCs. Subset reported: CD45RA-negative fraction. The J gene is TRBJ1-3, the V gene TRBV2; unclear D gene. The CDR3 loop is CASKSIGNTIYF. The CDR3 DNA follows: TGTGCCAGCAAGTCAATTGGAAACACCATATATTTT.